A single sample is the source of the 11 T cell receptor beta chains below, sequenced in a study of cytomegalovirus exposure and HLA in healthy donors. PCR primers comprised 60 Vbeta and 13 Jbeta primers. TCRdb keeps only in-frame clones here, not all; method: immunoSEQ multiplex PCR. The table has approximately 140,000 clones, roughly 80% seen once; the top ten hold roughly 4%. Sequencing was performed on PBMCs. These receptors all come from a man aged 35-49 years in good health and CMV-seropositive.

This rearrangement joins TRBV18 to TRBJ1-5, with no clear D. Germline V gives CDR1 KGHSH, CDR2 LQKENI. The CDR3 spans 17 residues. V lost 5 bases and J lost 0, with 17 bases in between. The CDR3 here is CASSSQPVDYSNQPQHF. As DNA, the CDR3 is TGTGCCAGCTCATCACAGCCAGTAGACTATAGCAATCAGCCCCAGCATTTT.

CDR3 coding DNA: TGTGCTAGTGGGGGCCCTCAAGATTCACCCCTCCACTTT. It encodes CASGGPQDSPLHF. This chain joins TRBV12-5 and TRBJ1-6, with D uncertain. Germline V CDR1 and CDR2: LGHNT, FRNRAP. Between the trimmed V and J ends, which lost 6 bases and 8 bases, there was a span of 11 bases. This CDR3 is built from 13 residues.

This sequence joins TRBV6-6 and TRBJ2-7; TRBD1 matches 8 bases. V lost 11 bases to trimming and J lost 0 bases; unmatched junction nucleotides: 6. Germline assignment: CDR1 MNHNY and CDR2 SVGAGI (reference sequence). The CDR3 extends over 13 amino acids. The CDR3: CAARDRNSYEQYF. The CDR3 nucleotides are TGTGCCGCACGGGACAGGAACTCCTACGAGCAGTACTTC.

This sequence joins TRBV30 and TRBJ2-5; 10 nucleotides align to TRBD2. Germline CDR1 GTSNPN, CDR2 SVGIG (reference sequence). The CDR3 runs 13 residues. V lost 8 bases and J lost 1; bases outside the gene matches: 4. The DNA of the CDR3 is TGTGCCCTAGCGGGGGCGAGCCAAGAGACCCAGTACTTC. This sequence encodes CALAGASQETQYF.

This chain links TRBV9 with TRBJ2-2; D unclear. This CDR3 spans 14 amino acids. Germline V gene lookup returns CDR1 SGDLS and CDR2 YYNGEE. V lost 4 bases and J 7 bases, leaving 14 bases between the germline ends. The CDR3: CASSSSYPGGELFF. The CDR3 coding sequence is TGTGCCAGCAGCTCCTCATACCCAGGCGGGGAGCTGTTTTTT.

This chain joins TRBV19 and TRBJ1-2, with a possible D match to TRBD1 (6 bases). The CDR3 extends over 15 amino acids. CDR1 is LNHDA and CDR2 is SQIVND in the germline V gene (reference sequence). Trimming cost V 6 bases and J 4 bases, with 18 bases left between them. The CDR3 sequence: CASSVTGGAGYGYTF. The CDR3 DNA is TGTGCCAGTAGCGTCACCGGGGGGGCCGGCTATGGCTACACCTTC.

V usage is TRBV11-1 and J usage is TRBJ2-1; 7 bases match TRBD2. V lost 1 base to trimming and J lost 6 bases; unmatched junction nucleotides: 6. The CDR3 consists of 15 residues. The germline CDR1 and CDR2 sequences are SGHAT and FQDESV (reference sequence). The CDR3 coding sequence is TGTGCCAGCAGCTTAGTTGGGGGGGTACTCAATGAGCAGTTCTTC. It is translated as CASSLVGGVLNEQFF.

This chain links TRBV7-9 with TRBJ2-5; D perhaps matches TRBD1 (5 bases). CDR3 length: 16 amino acids. Trimming took off 5 bases at V and 4 bases at J, with 20 bases between the two ends. Germline V lookup: CDR1 SEHNR, CDR2 FQNEAQ (reference sequence). CDR3 amino acids: CASSPTMQGRGETQYF. The CDR3 DNA is TGTGCCAGCAGCCCCACGATGCAGGGCAGAGGAGAGACCCAGTACTTC. Full variable domain (rest looked up from reference TRBV7-9 and TRBJ2-5): DTGVSQNPRHKITKRGQNVTFRCDPISEHNRLYWYRQTLGQGPEFLTYFQNEAQLEKSRLLSDRFSAERPKGSFSTLEIQRTEQGDSAMYLCASSPTMQGRGETQYFGPGTRLLVL.

This rearrangement joins TRBV4-1 to TRBJ1-3, with D possibly matching TRBD1 (5 bases). V was trimmed by 0 bases and J by 2 bases, leaving 17 bases between them. Looked up from germline, CDR1 is MGHRA and CDR2 is YSYEKL. The CDR3 loop spans 18 amino acids. DNA of the CDR3: TGCGCCAGCAGCCAAGATGGACCAGGCAGGGCGGCTGGAAACACCATATATTTT. Its protein is CASSQDGPGRAAGNTIYF.

The CDR3 DNA is TGTGCCAGCAGTGACGACCGGGACAGGGGGGACACTAATGAAAAACTGTTTTTT. Encoded protein: CASSDDRDRGDTNEKLFF. This sequence joins TRBV2 and TRBJ1-4, with 11 nucleotides matching TRBD1. The CDR3 runs 18 residues. Per the germline V gene, CDR1 is SNHLY and CDR2 is FYNNEI. Unmatched junction bases numbered 8, after V lost 3 bases and J lost 2 bases.

The chain recombines TRBV4-3 with TRBJ1-2, with TRBD1 matching 8 bases. After removal of 3 bases from V and 3 bases from J, the junction contained 0 bases not matched to a gene. Germline V gene lookup returns CDR1 LGHNA and CDR2 YSLEER. This CDR3 is 13 amino acids long. The CDR3 nucleotides are TGCGCCAGCAGCCAGACAGGGGACTATGGCTACACCTTC. It is translated as CASSQTGDYGYTF.